The 5 T cell receptor beta chains reported below all come from one sample, sequenced in a study of CD8 T cells in Susac syndrome. The RNA, about 0.5 to 1 ug, was put through reverse transcription using random hexamers. TCRdb processed the immunoSEQ multiplex PCR reads anew with MiXCR; each CDR3 protein has one entry. The sample lists just over 150,000 distinct CDR3 sequences, just under 97% occurring once. The sample was CD8+ T cells from PBMCs. The receptor source for this set is a human donor with multiple sclerosis.

The CDR3 DNA sequence: TGTGCCAGCAGTTTCCTGATAGCGTATGAGCAGTACTTC. Translation: CASSFLIAYEQYF. V and J are TRBV12-3 or TRBV12-4 and TRBJ2-7; D possibly corresponds to TRBD2 (5 bases). Trimming stripped 3 bases from V and 7 bases from J, with 13 bases between. The CDR3 is 13 amino acids.

This chain uses TRBV5-1 with TRBJ1-1; no clear D gene. The CDR3 spans 13 residues. Germline V lookup: CDR1 SGHRS, CDR2 YFSETQ. Trimming stripped 2 bases from V and 1 base from J, with 6 bases between. DNA for the CDR3: TGCGCCAGCAGCTTTTGGGGGAACACTGAAGCTTTCTTT. It translates to CASSFWGNTEAFF.

The chain carries TRBV20-1 and TRBJ2-3; D unresolved. This CDR3 spans 16 amino acids. Per the germline V gene, CDR1 is DFQATT and CDR2 is SNEGSKA (reference sequence). V lost 3 bases, J lost 0 bases, and 16 bases lay in between. The CDR3 loop reads CSASLGTLLSTDTQYF. Written as DNA, the CDR3 is TGCAGTGCTAGTCTAGGAACACTGCTAAGCACAGATACGCAGTATTTT.

This clonotype occurred once. This chain uses TRBV27 with TRBJ2-3; D might be TRBD1 (5 bases). This CDR3 is 15 amino acids long. From germline, CDR1 is MNHEY and CDR2 SMNVEV (reference sequence). Trimming took off 6 bases at V and 5 bases at J, with 18 bases between the two ends. CDR3 amino acids: CASRLRAGTGDTQYF. The CDR3 DNA reads TGTGCCAGCAGACTTAGGGCCGGCACAGGAGATACGCAGTATTTT.

This chain links TRBV20-1 with TRBJ2-3; TRBD2 might be the D (7 bases). Germline V gene data show CDR1 as DFQATT and CDR2 as SNEGSKA (reference sequence). V dropped 1 base and J dropped 6 bases, with 14 bases sitting between them. This CDR3 has 14 amino acids. The CDR3 sequence: CSARVPGEGDTQYF. CDR3 bases: TGCAGTGCTAGAGTACCAGGGGAGGGCGATACGCAGTATTTT.